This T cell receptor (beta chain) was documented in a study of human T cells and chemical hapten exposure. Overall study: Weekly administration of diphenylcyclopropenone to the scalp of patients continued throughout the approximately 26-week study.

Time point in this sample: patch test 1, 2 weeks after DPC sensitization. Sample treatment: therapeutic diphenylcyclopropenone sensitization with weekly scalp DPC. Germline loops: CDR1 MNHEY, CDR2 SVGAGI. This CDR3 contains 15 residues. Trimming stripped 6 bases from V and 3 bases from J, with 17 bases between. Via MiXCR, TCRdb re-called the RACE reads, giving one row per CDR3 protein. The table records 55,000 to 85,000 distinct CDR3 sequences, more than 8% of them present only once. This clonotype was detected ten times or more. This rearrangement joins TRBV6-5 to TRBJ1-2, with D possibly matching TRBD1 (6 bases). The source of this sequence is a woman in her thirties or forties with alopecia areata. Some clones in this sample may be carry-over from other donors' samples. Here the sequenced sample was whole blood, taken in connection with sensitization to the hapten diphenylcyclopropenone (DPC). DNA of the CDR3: TGTGCCAGCAGAAGGACAGCCGGCGGGGACTATGGCTACACCTTC. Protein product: CASRRTAGGDYGYTF.